This entry is about one T cell receptor (beta chain). The junction had 13 bases not matched to a gene; V was cut back by 8 bases and J by 3 bases. CDR1 is SNHLY and CDR2 is FYNNEI in the germline V gene. This CDR3 has 15 residues. These data originate in a study of blood T cell repertoires in COVID-19. As for the study in general: In each case, the material was cDNA or gDNA derived from T cells, B-cell-depleted T cells, or PBMCs.

Some clones are missing from TCRdb's copy, which holds only in-frame ones; the method was immunoSEQ multiplex PCR. There are approximately 500,000 clones in the sample; 85% to 90% occur only once, and around 7.8% lies in the top ten. The sample comprised peripheral blood. The gene calls are TRBV2 and TRBJ2-7; TRBD1 aligns across 7 bases. This receptor was obtained from a woman aged 45-59 years with COVID-19, enrolled during active disease. CDR3 nucleotides: TGTGCCAGCCCCCTTTTGAGGCAGGGGGACTACGAGCAGTACTTC. This sequence encodes CASPLLRQGDYEQYF.